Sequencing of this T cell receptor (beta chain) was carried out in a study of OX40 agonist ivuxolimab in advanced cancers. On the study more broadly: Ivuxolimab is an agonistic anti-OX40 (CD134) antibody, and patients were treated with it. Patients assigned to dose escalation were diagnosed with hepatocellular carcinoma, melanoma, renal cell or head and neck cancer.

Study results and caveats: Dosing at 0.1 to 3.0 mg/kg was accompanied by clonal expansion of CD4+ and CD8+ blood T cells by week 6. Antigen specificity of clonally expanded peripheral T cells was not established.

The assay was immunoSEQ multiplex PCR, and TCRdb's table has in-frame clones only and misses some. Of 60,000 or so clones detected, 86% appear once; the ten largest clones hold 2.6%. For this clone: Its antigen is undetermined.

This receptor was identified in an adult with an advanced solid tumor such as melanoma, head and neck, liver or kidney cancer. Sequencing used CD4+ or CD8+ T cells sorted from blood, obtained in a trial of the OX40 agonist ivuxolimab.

CDR3 residues: CSAGGETEQYF. The CDR3 region has the DNA TGCAGCGCGGGGGGGGAAACCGAGCAGTACTTC. The genes are TRBV29-1 and TRBJ2-7; TRBD2 aligns across 8 bases. The V and J ends lost 7 bases and 6 bases, in that order; junction bases with no gene match: 5. Germline V gives CDR1 SQVTM, CDR2 ANQGSEA. The CDR3 is 11 residues long.